Listed below are T cell receptor beta chains from one sample, sequenced in a study of cytomegalovirus exposure and HLA in healthy donors. Generated by immunoSEQ multiplex PCR, the TCRdb table keeps only in-frame clones and is missing some. Found here are 100,000 to 150,000 clones, around four fifths of them singletons; the top ten hold approximately 1.1%. The sample was PBMCs. The source is a boy younger than 18 in good health and CMV-seronegative. Each CDR3 is given with its conserved first and last residue. Each record gives: D gene, clone size, V gene, J gene, CDR3 DNA, CDR3 protein. D genes are given only for firm matches. Size is omitted from some rows. Given values are once, few, many or a class for expanded clones.

D: TRBD1; size: -; V: TRBV19; J: TRBJ1-2; DNA: TGTGCCAGTGCTCAGGGACAGGGGGTGTATGGCTACACCTTC; CDR3: CASAQGQGVYGYTF
D: TRBD1; size: -; V: TRBV6-6; J: TRBJ1-5; DNA: TGTGCCAGCAGTTACGCTCGACAGGGTTATCAGCCCCAGCATTTT; CDR3: CASSYARQGYQPQHF
D: TRBD1; size: -; V: TRBV4-1; J: TRBJ2-3; DNA: TGCGCCAGCAGCCTGACAGGGATTAGGCCAGATACGCAGTATTTT; CDR3: CASSLTGIRPDTQYF
D: TRBD1; size: -; V: TRBV27; J: TRBJ1-5; DNA: TGTGCCAGCAGTCCGACAGGGGGGTATAGCAATCAGCCCCAGCATTTT; CDR3: CASSPTGGYSNQPQHF
D: TRBD2; size: few; V: TRBV2; J: TRBJ2-1; DNA: TGTGCCAGCAGTGAACTGCTAGCGGACCCTCGGGACAATGAGCAGTTCTTC; CDR3: CASSELLADPRDNEQFF
D: TRBD1; size: -; V: TRBV30; J: TRBJ1-1; DNA: TGTGCCTACGACAGGGGGCAAGGCACTGAAGCTTTCTTT; CDR3: CAYDRGQGTEAFF
D: -; size: -; V: TRBV28; J: TRBJ1-1; DNA: TGTGCCAGCACCCTCCGGTTTAATGAAGCTTTCTTT; CDR3: CASTLRFNEAFF
D: -; size: -; V: TRBV6-1; J: TRBJ1-4; DNA: TGTGCCAGCGCAGGGCAGTTTAATGAAAAACTGTTTTTT; CDR3: CASAGQFNEKLFF
D: -; size: -; V: TRBV29-1; J: TRBJ2-7; DNA: TGCAGCGTTGAACACAGCTACGAGCAGTACTTC; CDR3: CSVEHSYEQYF
D: TRBD1; size: once; V: TRBV5-4; J: TRBJ2-2; DNA: TGTGCCAGCAGCCGACAGGGAAGAGACGGGGAGCTGTTTTTT; CDR3: CASSRQGRDGELFF
D: -; size: -; V: TRBV2; J: TRBJ1-3; DNA: TGTGCCAGCAGTGAGGGGACTGGTGCTGGAAACACCATATATTTT; CDR3: CASSEGTGAGNTIYF
D: -; size: once; V: TRBV29-1; J: TRBJ1-5; DNA: TGCAGCGTTCGGACAGCTGGAGGCAATCAGCCCCAGCATTTT; CDR3: CSVRTAGGNQPQHF
D: -; size: -; V: TRBV19; J: TRBJ2-5; DNA: TGTGCCAGTAGTATCGAGGAGACCCAGTACTTC; CDR3: CASSIEETQYF
D: -; size: -; V: TRBV29-1; J: TRBJ1-1; DNA: TGCAGCGTTGTGAGAGAACTGAACACTGAAGCTTTCTTT; CDR3: CSVVRELNTEAFF
D: TRBD1; size: -; V: TRBV18; J: TRBJ1-2; DNA: TGTGCCAGCTCACCGGACAGGGTAAACTATGGCTACACCTTC; CDR3: CASSPDRVNYGYTF
D: TRBD1; size: -; V: TRBV18; J: TRBJ1-4; DNA: TGTGCCAGCTCACCTGCGACAGGGCCTAATGAAAAACTGTTTTTT; CDR3: CASSPATGPNEKLFF
D: TRBD2; size: -; V: TRBV5-4; J: TRBJ2-7; DNA: TGTGCCAGCAGCTTGGTTCTAGCGGGTTCCTACGAGCAGTACTTC; CDR3: CASSLVLAGSYEQYF
D: -; size: few; V: TRBV27; J: TRBJ2-3; DNA: TGTGCCAGCAGTTCGGCAGGGGTCACAGATACGCAGTATTTT; CDR3: CASSSAGVTDTQYF
D: -; size: -; V: TRBV5-5; J: TRBJ2-7; DNA: TGTGCCAGCAGCTTGACAACCTACGAGCAGTACTTC; CDR3: CASSLTTYEQYF
D: TRBD1; size: -; V: TRBV6-1; J: TRBJ1-3; DNA: TGTGCCAGCATGGGCCTGACAGGGTCTGGAAACACCATATATTTT; CDR3: CASMGLTGSGNTIYF
D: -; size: few; V: TRBV2; J: TRBJ1-2; DNA: TGTGCCAGCAAGAGGCTGACTGATGGCTACACCTTC; CDR3: CASKRLTDGYTF
D: -; size: -; V: TRBV6-5; J: TRBJ2-7; DNA: TGTGCCAGCAGCCCTGGGGAGGCCTACGAGCAGTACTTC; CDR3: CASSPGEAYEQYF
D: -; size: -; V: TRBV13; J: TRBJ2-7; DNA: TGTGCCAGCAGCCAATCGCGGGGGCCGAGCTCCTACGAGCAGTACTTC; CDR3: CASSQSRGPSSYEQYF
D: TRBD2; size: -; V: TRBV5-1; J: TRBJ2-5; DNA: TGCGCCAGCAGCCGCTCGACTAGCGGGAGGGCAGGAGAGACCCAGTACTTC; CDR3: CASSRSTSGRAGETQYF
D: -; size: -; V: TRBV29-1; J: TRBJ2-7; DNA: TGCAGCGTTGGCCCCAGGGCGAGCTCCTACGAGCAGTACTTC; CDR3: CSVGPRASSYEQYF
D: -; size: -; V: TRBV11-3; J: TRBJ2-1; DNA: TGTGCCAGCAGCTTAGAAGGCCGGGAAGTGCAGTTCTTC; CDR3: CASSLEGREVQFF
D: -; size: -; V: TRBV5-1; J: TRBJ2-1; DNA: TGCGCCAGCTCTTATGGTAGCGAATACAATGAGCAGTTCTTC; CDR3: CASSYGSEYNEQFF
D: -; size: -; V: TRBV25-1; J: TRBJ1-3; DNA: TGTGCCAGCAGTGACCAGGGAGGCTCTGGAAACACCATATATTTT; CDR3: CASSDQGGSGNTIYF
D: -; size: -; V: TRBV30; J: TRBJ2-1; DNA: TGTGCCTGGACGGGGGCCTACAATGAGCAGTTCTTC; CDR3: CAWTGAYNEQFF
D: -; size: -; V: TRBV4-1; J: TRBJ2-1; DNA: TGCGCCAGCGGGGGCTTCTCCTACAATGAGCAGTTCTTC; CDR3: CASGGFSYNEQFF
D: -; size: -; V: TRBV5-6; J: TRBJ2-3; DNA: TGTGCCAGCAGCTTCGGCGGTAGCACAGATACGCAGTATTTT; CDR3: CASSFGGSTDTQYF
D: -; size: -; V: TRBV27; J: TRBJ1-1; DNA: TGTGCCAGCAGTTTTCGTTCCGTCCGGGGGACTGAAGCTTTCTTT; CDR3: CASSFRSVRGTEAFF
D: -; size: -; V: TRBV6-1; J: TRBJ2-2; DNA: TGTGCCAGCAGTGAAGCGCAGGCAGGGGCGTTGGACACCGGGGAGCTGTTTTTT; CDR3: CASSEAQAGALDTGELFF
D: TRBD2; size: -; V: TRBV4-1; J: TRBJ2-7; DNA: TGCGCCAGCAGCCAAGATTACCCCGGGGGGATCTCCTACGAGCAGTACTTC; CDR3: CASSQDYPGGISYEQYF
D: TRBD1; size: -; V: TRBV4-1; J: TRBJ2-7; DNA: TGCGCCAGCAGCCAGCATTCCGGGACAGGATACGACTCCTACGAGCAGTACTTC; CDR3: CASSQHSGTGYDSYEQYF
D: -; size: -; V: TRBV7-3; J: TRBJ2-6; DNA: TGTGCCAGCAGCTTAGGTCCCACAGGGCAGGCCTCTGGGGCCAACGTCCTGACTTTC; CDR3: CASSLGPTGQASGANVLTF
D: TRBD2; size: -; V: TRBV7-2; J: TRBJ2-7; DNA: TGTGCCAGCAGCCCCAGCGGGGCGGGAGCCGACGAGCAGTACTTC; CDR3: CASSPSGAGADEQYF
D: -; size: -; V: TRBV5-8; J: TRBJ1-5; DNA: TGTGCCAGCAGCCCGGTCGGTGTTCAGCCCCAGCATTTT; CDR3: CASSPVGVQPQHF
D: TRBD2; size: -; V: TRBV27; J: TRBJ2-1; DNA: TGTGCCAGCAGTACCGAAGCGGGAGGGACTGATGAGCAGTTCTTC; CDR3: CASSTEAGGTDEQFF
D: -; size: -; V: TRBV7-3; J: TRBJ2-1; DNA: TGTGCCAGCAGCCTGCAGGACAGACTCAATGAGCAGTTCTTC; CDR3: CASSLQDRLNEQFF
D: -; size: -; V: TRBV2; J: TRBJ2-7; DNA: TGTGCCAGCAGTGAAGGCGGGCGACGTACCTACGAGCAGTACTTC; CDR3: CASSEGGRRTYEQYF
D: TRBD2; size: once; V: TRBV4-2; J: TRBJ2-3; DNA: TGTGCCAGCAGCCAAGTCGGTACAGCGGGAGTGACAGATACGCAGTATTTT; CDR3: CASSQVGTAGVTDTQYF
D: TRBD1; size: -; V: TRBV6-5; J: TRBJ1-1; DNA: TGTGCCAGCAGTGAGGACAGGGTGAACACTGAAGCTTTCTTT; CDR3: CASSEDRVNTEAFF
D: TRBD1; size: -; V: TRBV4-3; J: TRBJ1-4; DNA: TGCGCCAGCAGCCAAGATCTGGGACAGGGTTTTGAAAAACTGTTTTTT; CDR3: CASSQDLGQGFEKLFF
D: -; size: -; V: TRBV5-1; J: TRBJ2-2; DNA: TGCGCCAGCAGCATGACAGGATGGACGGGGGAGCTGTTTTTT; CDR3: CASSMTGWTGELFF
D: TRBD1; size: -; V: TRBV5-8; J: TRBJ1-1; DNA: TGTGCCAGCAGCCTGTCCCGCTGGACAGGGGGTGGGGGGCTGAACACTGAAGCTTTCTTT; CDR3: CASSLSRWTGGGGLNTEAFF
D: -; size: -; V: TRBV7-2; J: TRBJ1-2; DNA: TGTGCCAGCAGCTTAGCGGAGGGTAACTATGGCTACACCTTC; CDR3: CASSLAEGNYGYTF
D: -; size: -; V: TRBV19; J: TRBJ2-1; DNA: TGTGCCAGTAGCTGGCTCCCGGGCAATGAGCAGTTCTTC; CDR3: CASSWLPGNEQFF
D: -; size: -; V: TRBV6-1; J: TRBJ1-5; DNA: TGTGCCAGCAGTCAACAGGTGGGTAGCAATCAGCCCCAGCATTTT; CDR3: CASSQQVGSNQPQHF
D: -; size: -; V: TRBV7-8; J: TRBJ1-2; DNA: TGTGCCAGCAGCCCTGGACAAAGCTACACCTTC; CDR3: CASSPGQSYTF
D: -; size: -; V: TRBV7-9; J: TRBJ1-5; DNA: TGTGCCAGCAGCCACACGGAGGGGCCCAATCAGCCCCAGCATTTT; CDR3: CASSHTEGPNQPQHF
D: -; size: -; V: TRBV9; J: TRBJ2-1; DNA: TGTGCCAGCAGCGCGCCGAGGGGGGAGCAGTTCTTC; CDR3: CASSAPRGEQFF